The following is a T cell receptor (beta chain) sequence with its context. Its antigen remains undetermined. Per-base qualities were not stored, and no clone one base away is much larger. These data are taken from a study of blood T cell repertoires in COVID-19 (TCRdb year 2020). Study-wide context: Samples from collaborators originated in the United States, Italy and Spain and spanned both the acute and convalescent phases of COVID-19. The prospective study material was composed of cDNA or gDNA derived from T cells, B-cell-depleted T cells, or PBMCs. Deeply sampled blood TCRbeta repertoires from subjects exposed to, actively infected with, or recovered from COVID-19 were included in the dataset. The repertoires were released in a freely available public database meant as a resource for research on the immune response to SARS-CoV-2. The samples were drawn from the first 160 participants of the ongoing ImmuneRACE study and from 950 to 1,500 subjects provided by 6 global collaborators. Nearly every sample came with metadata listing a de-identified subject ID, COVID-19 status, age in years and sex. Where available, HLA class I and class II types were taken from metadata supplied by the sample provider and were not determined by assay-based typing.

Taken from cysteine to phenylalanine, the CDR3 has 18 residues. This entry keeps only the CDR3 DNA: 54 bases, framed from base 1. The germline V gene gives CDR1 as LGHNA and CDR2 as YNFKEQ. Trimming at the junction amounts to 0 bases on V and 5 bases on J, and the germline ends lie 22 bases apart. The immunoSEQ Assay, a bias-controlled multiplex PCR, was used to amplify TCRbeta CDR3 regions from genomic DNA. The original pipeline was this. The number of nucleated cells in each sample was estimated from the amplification of reference gene primers within the assay. To quantify the absolute abundance of each unique TCRbeta CDR3 rearrangement, sequence reads were collapsed and filtered. For each sample, productive Simpson clonality was calculated as the square root of Simpson's diversity index over productive rearrangements. TCRdb obtained this table from immuneACCESS and retained in-frame rearrangements with V and J assigned. These tables miss some clones; where compared with another copy, unresolved V genes account for less than half of the shortfall, and the remainder is unexplained. V and J calls and clone size are those listed in that table; D and trimming were worked out from the DNA. The sample table shows 110,000 or so clones, and roughly 90% are seen once. The top ten clones comprise over 6.5% of the sample.

A second Seattle source provided samples from volunteer blood donors who had recovered from COVID-19. Collaborating institutions collected whole blood in K2EDTA tubes following their own protocols. Collaborator samples were shipped for TCRbeta analysis as frozen whole blood, isolated PBMCs, or DNA extracted from either sample type. Study-wide findings and limitations: How much clinical and demographic metadata was included differed by source and by participant, and the metadata was provided uncurated.

Input material: peripheral blood. This clonotype was sampled from a woman in her seventies who had recovered from COVID-19. This sequence uses TRBV4-2 and TRBJ1-2; the D gene lacks a confident call. The bases are TGTGCCAGCAGCCAAGATCGGTCAGGCGCCTTGCTTGCTTATGGCTACACCTTC. It specifies CASSQDRSGALLAYGYTF.